The rows below give T cell receptor beta chains drawn from one sample of a study of T cell responses to AZD1222 COVID-19 vaccine. The table came from immunoSEQ multiplex PCR; TCRdb's copy has only in-frame clones and leaves some out. The data hold about 180,000 clones, with just over 85% observed a single time. This specimen consisted of peripheral blood, obtained on day 0 of AZD1222 vaccination. These receptors were taken from an adult in good health. Each CDR3 is given with its conserved first and last residue. Fields, in order: J gene, D gene, clone size, V gene, CDR3 protein, CDR3 DNA. The D gene is left open where the match is weak. Clone size is not always given. Where it is, it says once, few, many or a class for expanded clones.

J gene: TRBJ1-4; D gene: -; clone size: few; V gene: TRBV4-2; CDR3 protein: CASSQGGRPSGSTNEKLFF; CDR3 DNA: TGTGCCAGCAGCCAAGGGGGGCGGCCTTCGGGGTCAACTAATGAAAAACTGTTTTTT
J gene: TRBJ2-3; D gene: -; clone size: -; V gene: TRBV6-2/TRBV6-3; CDR3 protein: CASSRPALAPQYF; CDR3 DNA: TGTGCCAGCAGCCGACCCGCCCTAGCCCCGCAGTATTTT
J gene: TRBJ2-3; D gene: -; clone size: -; V gene: TRBV29-1; CDR3 protein: CSVEGTDSSTDTQYF; CDR3 DNA: TGCAGCGTTGAGGGGACGGATTCTAGCACAGATACGCAGTATTTT
J gene: TRBJ1-3; D gene: TRBD1; clone size: -; V gene: TRBV16; CDR3 protein: CASSQWGQGPSGNTIYF; CDR3 DNA: TGTGCCAGCAGCCAATGGGGACAGGGACCCTCTGGAAACACCATATATTTT
J gene: TRBJ2-5; D gene: -; clone size: -; V gene: TRBV28; CDR3 protein: CASRSPGGLTPRTQYF; CDR3 DNA: TGTGCCAGCAGGTCCCCCGGGGGACTTACGCCCAGGACCCAGTACTTC
J gene: TRBJ1-5; D gene: -; clone size: -; V gene: TRBV28; CDR3 protein: CASSFPKRAITTQHF; CDR3 DNA: TGTGCCAGCAGTTTTCCCAAGCGGGCAATCACGACCCAGCATTTT
J gene: TRBJ2-7; D gene: -; clone size: -; V gene: TRBV27; CDR3 protein: CASSFGPGHQTYEQYF; CDR3 DNA: TGTGCCAGCAGTTTTGGTCCGGGACATCAAACCTACGAGCAGTACTTC
J gene: TRBJ2-3; D gene: TRBD2; clone size: -; V gene: TRBV30; CDR3 protein: CACRAGTSGITDTQYF; CDR3 DNA: TGTGCCTGCCGCGCTGGGACTAGCGGGATAACAGATACGCAGTATTTT
J gene: TRBJ2-7; D gene: -; clone size: -; V gene: TRBV18; CDR3 protein: CASSPGNSYEQYF; CDR3 DNA: TGTGCCAGCTCACCAGGTAACAGCTACGAGCAGTACTTC
J gene: TRBJ2-7; D gene: TRBD1; clone size: -; V gene: TRBV11-2; CDR3 protein: CASSLEGRQGIGEQYF; CDR3 DNA: TGTGCCAGCAGCTTAGAGGGCCGACAGGGGATTGGCGAGCAGTACTTC
J gene: TRBJ2-3; D gene: -; clone size: -; V gene: TRBV5-6; CDR3 protein: CASSLAHVDTQYF; CDR3 DNA: TGTGCCAGCAGCTTAGCCCACGTGGATACGCAGTATTTT
J gene: TRBJ1-3; D gene: TRBD1; clone size: -; V gene: TRBV20-1; CDR3 protein: CSASQRQGTGNTIYF; CDR3 DNA: TGCAGTGCTAGTCAGCGACAGGGGACTGGAAACACCATATATTTT
J gene: TRBJ1-4; D gene: -; clone size: -; V gene: TRBV2; CDR3 protein: CASSEVRQFNEKLFF; CDR3 DNA: TGTGCCAGCAGTGAGGTGAGACAGTTCAATGAAAAACTGTTTTTT
J gene: TRBJ2-5; D gene: -; clone size: -; V gene: TRBV6-6; CDR3 protein: CASRPTQGPQETQYF; CDR3 DNA: TGTGCCAGCAGGCCTACACAGGGCCCCCAAGAGACCCAGTACTTC
J gene: TRBJ2-7; D gene: TRBD1; clone size: -; V gene: TRBV7-9; CDR3 protein: CASSPGTGVDEQYF; CDR3 DNA: TGTGCCAGCAGCCCCGGGACAGGAGTCGACGAGCAGTACTTC
J gene: TRBJ1-3; D gene: TRBD1; clone size: -; V gene: TRBV4-2; CDR3 protein: CASSQDGDSRRSGNTIYF; CDR3 DNA: TGTGCCAGCAGCCAAGATGGGGACAGTCGCCGCTCTGGAAACACCATATATTTT
J gene: TRBJ1-4; D gene: -; clone size: -; V gene: TRBV27; CDR3 protein: CASSLSGLGSEKLFF; CDR3 DNA: TGTGCCAGCAGTTTATCAGGTTTGGGGAGTGAAAAACTGTTTTTT
J gene: TRBJ2-7; D gene: -; clone size: few; V gene: TRBV13; CDR3 protein: CASSPPEGIYEQYF; CDR3 DNA: TGTGCCAGCAGCCCCCCCGAGGGGATCTACGAGCAGTACTTC
J gene: TRBJ2-1; D gene: TRBD2; clone size: -; V gene: TRBV10-3; CDR3 protein: CAIRGTSGGYNEQFF; CDR3 DNA: TGTGCCATCAGAGGGACTAGCGGGGGGTACAATGAGCAGTTCTTC
J gene: TRBJ2-1; D gene: -; clone size: -; V gene: TRBV28; CDR3 protein: CASRKRDTTPRINEQFF; CDR3 DNA: TGTGCCAGCAGGAAACGGGACACTACACCTCGAATCAATGAGCAGTTCTTC
J gene: TRBJ2-7; D gene: TRBD2; clone size: -; V gene: TRBV19; CDR3 protein: CASAAGGSYEQYF; CDR3 DNA: TGTGCCAGTGCCGCGGGGGGCTCCTACGAGCAGTACTTC
J gene: TRBJ1-2; D gene: -; clone size: -; V gene: TRBV6-5; CDR3 protein: CASRQHTTEQGYTF; CDR3 DNA: TGTGCCAGCAGGCAGCACACAACCGAGCAGGGCTACACCTTC
J gene: TRBJ1-5; D gene: -; clone size: -; V gene: TRBV19; CDR3 protein: CASSAYGYSNQPQHF; CDR3 DNA: TGTGCCAGTAGTGCCTACGGGTATAGCAATCAGCCCCAGCATTTT
J gene: TRBJ2-5; D gene: -; clone size: -; V gene: TRBV6-1; CDR3 protein: CASSEYLGAGKETQYF; CDR3 DNA: TGTGCCAGCAGTGAATATCTGGGCGCTGGGAAAGAGACCCAGTACTTC
J gene: TRBJ1-6; D gene: TRBD1; clone size: -; V gene: TRBV6-5; CDR3 protein: CASSYFRQGNSPLHF; CDR3 DNA: TGTGCCAGCAGTTACTTCCGACAGGGGAATTCACCCCTCCACTTT
J gene: TRBJ1-2; D gene: TRBD1; clone size: -; V gene: TRBV3-1/TRBV3-2; CDR3 protein: CASSQEARGHGYTF; CDR3 DNA: TGTGCCAGCAGCCAAGAAGCCAGGGGGCATGGCTACACCTTC
J gene: TRBJ2-3; D gene: TRBD2; clone size: once; V gene: TRBV7-9; CDR3 protein: CASSRGLVGDTQYF; CDR3 DNA: TGTGCCAGCAGCCGGGGACTAGTTGGAGATACGCAGTATTTT
J gene: TRBJ1-2; D gene: -; clone size: once; V gene: TRBV5-4; CDR3 protein: CASSWGSERYGYTF; CDR3 DNA: TGTGCCAGCAGCTGGGGCTCCGAACGCTATGGCTACACCTTC
J gene: TRBJ2-1; D gene: TRBD2; clone size: -; V gene: TRBV6-5; CDR3 protein: CASTSSGGNEQFF; CDR3 DNA: TGTGCCAGCACCTCTAGCGGGGGCAATGAGCAGTTCTTC
J gene: TRBJ2-1; D gene: -; clone size: -; V gene: TRBV2; CDR3 protein: CASSVGGGGATSSYNEQFF; CDR3 DNA: TGTGCCAGCAGTGTGGGAGGAGGGGGGGCTACCAGCTCCTACAATGAGCAGTTCTTC
J gene: TRBJ2-1; D gene: -; clone size: -; V gene: TRBV3-1/TRBV3-2; CDR3 protein: CASRLEGKGQRNEQFF; CDR3 DNA: TGTGCCAGCAGACTCGAAGGAAAAGGGCAAAGGAATGAGCAGTTCTTC
J gene: TRBJ1-1; D gene: TRBD1; clone size: -; V gene: TRBV10-3; CDR3 protein: CAIRGQTYTEAFF; CDR3 DNA: TGTGCCATCAGGGGACAGACGTACACTGAAGCTTTCTTT
J gene: TRBJ2-1; D gene: -; clone size: -; V gene: TRBV6-5; CDR3 protein: CASSRPYNEQFF; CDR3 DNA: TGTGCCAGCAGCCGCCCCTACAATGAGCAGTTCTTC
J gene: TRBJ1-2; D gene: -; clone size: -; V gene: TRBV6-5; CDR3 protein: CASSLPDHGYTF; CDR3 DNA: TGTGCCAGCAGCCTCCCCGACCATGGCTACACCTTC
J gene: TRBJ1-6; D gene: -; clone size: few; V gene: TRBV2; CDR3 protein: CASSELPAFNSPLHF; CDR3 DNA: TGTGCCAGCAGTGAATTGCCAGCTTTTAATTCACCCCTCCACTTT
J gene: TRBJ1-2; D gene: TRBD1; clone size: few; V gene: TRBV5-5; CDR3 protein: CASSSTGGGGYTF; CDR3 DNA: TGTGCCAGCAGTAGTACAGGGGGCGGCGGCTACACCTTC
J gene: TRBJ1-2; D gene: -; clone size: -; V gene: TRBV7-2; CDR3 protein: CASTLNKGVPAGGYTF; CDR3 DNA: TGTGCCAGCACCCTAAATAAGGGGGTACCCGCGGGTGGCTACACCTTC
J gene: TRBJ1-1; D gene: -; clone size: -; V gene: TRBV30; CDR3 protein: CAWSPQSEAFF; CDR3 DNA: TGTGCCTGGAGTCCCCAATCTGAAGCTTTCTTT
J gene: TRBJ2-7; D gene: -; clone size: -; V gene: TRBV25-1; CDR3 protein: CASSAHRTDYEQYF; CDR3 DNA: TGTGCCAGCAGTGCCCACAGGACCGACTACGAGCAGTACTTC
J gene: TRBJ1-5; D gene: TRBD1; clone size: -; V gene: TRBV29-1; CDR3 protein: CSVTTGATAQPQHF; CDR3 DNA: TGCAGCGTAACGACAGGGGCAACTGCCCAGCCCCAGCATTTT
J gene: TRBJ1-2; D gene: TRBD1; clone size: few; V gene: TRBV6-5; CDR3 protein: CASSYLGTEGGYTF; CDR3 DNA: TGTGCCAGCAGTTACCTAGGGACAGAGGGGGGCTACACCTTC
J gene: TRBJ2-7; D gene: -; clone size: -; V gene: TRBV6-5; CDR3 protein: CASSYSAGTVYEQYF; CDR3 DNA: TGTGCCAGCAGTTACTCGGCCGGGACGGTTTACGAGCAGTACTTC
J gene: TRBJ2-2; D gene: -; clone size: -; V gene: TRBV19; CDR3 protein: CASSIGPGANAGELFF; CDR3 DNA: TGTGCCAGTAGTATAGGACCAGGGGCCAACGCCGGGGAGCTGTTTTTT
J gene: TRBJ1-1; D gene: TRBD1; clone size: -; V gene: TRBV7-9; CDR3 protein: CASSPRTGGTNTEAFF; CDR3 DNA: TGTGCCAGCAGCCCCCGGACAGGGGGTACGAACACTGAAGCTTTCTTT
J gene: TRBJ2-7; D gene: TRBD2; clone size: -; V gene: TRBV9; CDR3 protein: CASSRLAGGSSYEQYF; CDR3 DNA: TGTGCCAGTTCTCGACTAGCGGGAGGGAGCTCCTACGAGCAGTACTTC
J gene: TRBJ1-4; D gene: -; clone size: -; V gene: TRBV5-1; CDR3 protein: CASSSGTGGYEKLFF; CDR3 DNA: TGCGCCAGCAGCTCCGGGACTGGGGGATATGAAAAACTGTTTTTT
J gene: TRBJ2-7; D gene: -; clone size: -; V gene: TRBV7-6; CDR3 protein: CASSVGGSSSYEQYF; CDR3 DNA: TGTGCCAGCAGCGTCGGGGGCTCGAGCTCCTACGAGCAGTACTTC
J gene: TRBJ2-2; D gene: TRBD2; clone size: -; V gene: TRBV11-3; CDR3 protein: CASSFIGLAGAVGTGELFF; CDR3 DNA: TGTGCCAGCAGCTTTATTGGACTAGCGGGAGCGGTCGGCACCGGGGAGCTGTTTTTT
J gene: TRBJ2-1; D gene: TRBD2; clone size: few; V gene: TRBV6-5; CDR3 protein: CASRRLAGGGEQFF; CDR3 DNA: TGTGCCAGCAGACGACTAGCGGGAGGCGGTGAGCAGTTCTTC